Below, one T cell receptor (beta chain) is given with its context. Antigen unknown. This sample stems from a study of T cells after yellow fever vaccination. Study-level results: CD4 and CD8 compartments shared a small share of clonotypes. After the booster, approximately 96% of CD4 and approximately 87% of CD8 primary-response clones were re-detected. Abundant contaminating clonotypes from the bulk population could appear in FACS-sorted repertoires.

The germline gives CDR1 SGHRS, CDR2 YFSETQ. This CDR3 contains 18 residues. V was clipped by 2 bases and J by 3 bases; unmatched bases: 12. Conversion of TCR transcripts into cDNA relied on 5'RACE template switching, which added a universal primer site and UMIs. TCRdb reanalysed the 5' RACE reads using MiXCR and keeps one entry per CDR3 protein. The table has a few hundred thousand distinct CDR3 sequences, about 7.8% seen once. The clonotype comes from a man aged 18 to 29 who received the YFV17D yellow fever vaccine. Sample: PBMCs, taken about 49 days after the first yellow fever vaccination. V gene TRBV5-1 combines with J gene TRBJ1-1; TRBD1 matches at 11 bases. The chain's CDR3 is CASSLTGTGGVRDTEAFF. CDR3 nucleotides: TGCGCCAGCAGCTTAACCGGGACAGGGGGGGTCCGGGACACTGAAGCTTTCTTT.